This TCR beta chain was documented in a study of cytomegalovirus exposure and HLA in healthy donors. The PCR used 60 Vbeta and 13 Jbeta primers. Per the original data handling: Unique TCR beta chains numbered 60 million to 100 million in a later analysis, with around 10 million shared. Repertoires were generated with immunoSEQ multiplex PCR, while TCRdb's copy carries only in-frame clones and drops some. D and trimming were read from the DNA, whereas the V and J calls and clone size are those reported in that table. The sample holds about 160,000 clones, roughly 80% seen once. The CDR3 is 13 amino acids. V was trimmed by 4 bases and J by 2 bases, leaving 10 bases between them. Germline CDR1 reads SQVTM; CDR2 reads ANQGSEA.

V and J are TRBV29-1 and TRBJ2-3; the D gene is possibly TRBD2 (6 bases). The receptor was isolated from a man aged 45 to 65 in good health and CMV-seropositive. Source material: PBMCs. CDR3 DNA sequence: TGCAGCGTTGTTGGCGGGAACACAGATACGCAGTATTTT. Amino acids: CSVVGGNTDTQYF.